Listed here is a single TCR beta chain. Its antigen is currently not known. One base away there is no much larger clone; base qualities are not given. Trimming leaves V shorter by 4 bases and J shorter by 4 bases, with the junction holding 5 bases beyond the gene matches. As encoded in the germline V gene, CDR1 is SGHRS while CDR2 is YFSETQ. Counted from cysteine to phenylalanine, this CDR3 has 15 amino acids. Only the CDR3 DNA is retained, 45 bases long and in frame from the first base. The data belong to a study of shared clonotypes between healthy human individuals (dated by TCRdb to about 2020). With respect to the entire study: The cohort included three men and a couple of women between 18 and 49 years of age. For each donor, CD4 naive and CD4 memory were each given three plates, CD8 naive was given two plates, and CD8 memory was given one plate. To estimate repertoire size and how much clonotypes are shared between individuals, the study performed deep sequencing of blood TCR repertoires from a handful of healthy adults. Each donor's leukapheresis produced roughly between roughly 0.85 and 10 billion PBMCs. To increase sequencing depth and limit assay-specific biases, different laboratories used diverse techniques to prepare libraries and sequence TCR repertoires.

Points the paper makes about the study in general: Larger estimated clonotype richness was generally found for naive subsets than for memory subsets. Compared with non-shared clonotypes, clonotypes shared by all four sorted-subset donors had higher generation probabilities. Across a handful of donors, approximately 4.6% of naive CD4, roughly 3.8% of naive CD8, 2.3% of memory CD4, and approximately 0.4% of memory CD8 clonotypes were shared. The genetic and exposure-history diversity represented was limited by the small number of donors. Sampling was restricted to blood, and TCR repertoires in tissue are likely to differ from TCR repertoires in blood. Incomplete sequencing was indicated by rarefaction of sorted-subset datasets, despite the large sequencing depth. Pairwise subsampling indicated that sequencing depth was expected to affect the degree of clonotype sharing among donors.

Using the deep immunoSEQ assay, TCR CDR3 regions were amplified from genomic DNA by multiplex PCR. Extracted genomic DNA from each cell subset was distributed evenly across all wells of several immunoSEQ 96-well plates, and each plate was treated as a replicate. For sorted subsets, about 200 ng genomic DNA, equal to 25,000 to 35,000 T cell genomes, was loaded into each replicate PCR. Purified libraries were measured with a Qubit 3.0 fluorometer, size-checked on a Bioanalyzer 2100, and measured again with the KAPA Library Quantification kit. Every immunoSEQ 96-well plate was sequenced on a separate single-read 150-cycle Illumina NextSeq 550 flow cell. Turning to the authors' computational methods: Because the immunoSEQ output held only junctional sequences and lacked quality scores, the filtering could not match the filtering applied to full-length reads. To assign V/J genes and CDR3, sequences were annotated against IMGT germline references using PyIR, a Python wrapper for IgBLAST v1.9. Reads were filtered out if the reads had weak V/J assignments (E-value above 1e-6), no CDR3, stop codons, out-of-frame junctions, or ambiguous translated residues. V3J clonotypes were defined as sequences sharing the same inferred V gene, J gene, and CDR3 amino acid sequence. Percentage overlap between repertoires was calculated by dividing the number of shared unique clonotypes by the size of the smaller repertoire. RTK rarefaction, the Chao1 estimator, and Recon v2.1 estimates of unobserved clonotypes were used to assess repertoire richness. Generation probabilities for all TCRbeta clonotypes obtained by the gDNA method from several donors were computed using OLGA. TCRdb retrieved this table from immuneACCESS and kept in-frame rearrangements only. Not all clones are present; in checked studies, unresolved V genes account for under half, and no reason is known for the remainder. Clone size and the V and J calls come from that table; the DNA yielded D and trimming. This sample comprises some 2 million clones, roughly 95% of them detected only once. The top ten hold 1% to 1.5% of the sample.

CD8 naive samples were CD45RO-negative cells positively selected for CCR7, giving a CD45RA+CCR7+ population that excluded TemRA cells. The donors were healthy, HIV-negative adults who had no recently reported acute infections or vaccinations. Every donor was a Caucasian adult living in Nashville, Tennessee, USA. After blood collection by leukapheresis, PBMCs were isolated using Ficoll-Histopaque density gradient centrifugation and then cryopreserved in the vapor phase of liquid nitrogen. Analytical flow cytometry was used to check the purity and quantity of every magnetically sorted T cell population. Genomic DNA was isolated from every sorted fraction and measured by UV absorbance on a Nanodrop 2000c.

The V and J segments used are TRBV5-1 and TRBJ2-1, and TRBD1 aligns with 10 junction nucleotides. The receptor was derived from a man between 18 and 35 years old in good health. The sequencing sample was made of naive CD8+ T cells sorted from blood. Interpreted using the paper, the cell subset or site label stands for: CD45RA+CCR7+. This receptor has the CDR3 CASSEDRGDYNEQFF. DNA sequence: TGCGCCAGCAGCGAGGACAGGGGGGATTACAATGAGCAGTTCTTC.